These 32 T cell receptor beta chains were all obtained from the same sample, sequenced in a study of blood T cell repertoires in COVID-19 (dated by TCRdb to 2019 to 2021). Receptor libraries were prepared by the immunoSEQ multiplex PCR assay. TCRdb provides this immuneACCESS table in a form limited to in-frame rearrangements. Some clones are lacking; in checked studies, under half of them reflect an unresolved V gene, and why the rest are absent is not known. The sample table holds 15,000 to 20,000 clones, of which roughly nine tenths were seen once. About 13% of the sample is held by the ten biggest clonotypes. What was sequenced was peripheral blood. Source of these receptors: a man in his sixties with active COVID-19.

The chain employs TRBV11-3 and TRBJ2-1; 7 nucleotides agree with TRBD2. Unmatched junction bases numbered 4, after V lost 1 base and J lost 10 bases. This CDR3 region has 13 residues. Per the germline V gene, CDR1 is SGHNT and CDR2 is YENEEA. The CDR3 loop reads CASSLVIAGEQFF. The CDR3 bases are TGTGCCAGCAGCTTAGTAATAGCGGGCGAGCAGTTCTTC.

The chain employs TRBV5-1 and TRBJ2-1, with 8 bases that match TRBD2. The V gene's germline CDR1 is SGHRS and CDR2 YFSETQ. The CDR3 is made up of 16 amino acids. Trimming removed 1 base from V and 4 bases from J; junction bases left unmatched: 7. CDR3 in amino acids: CASSLIPSGQYNEQFF. CDR3 bases: TGCGCCAGCAGCTTGATCCCTAGCGGGCAGTACAATGAGCAGTTCTTC. The complete variable domain, with remaining parts taken from reference TRBV5-1 and TRBJ2-1, reads KAGVTQTPRYLIKTRGQQVTLSCSPISGHRSVSWYQQTPGQGLQFLFEYFSETQRNKGNFPGRFSGRQFSNSRSEMNVSTLELGDSALYLCASSLIPSGQYNEQFFGPGTRLTVL.

The rearrangement joins TRBV12-5 to TRBJ2-2; 12 bases are shared with TRBD1. Germline CDR1 and CDR2: LGHNT and FRNRAP. Trimming took 4 bases from V and 5 from J; bases not matched to a gene: 8. The CDR3 runs 17 residues. The CDR3, as DNA: TGTGCTAGTGGTTCCTCTCTGGGACAGGGGGCAACCGGGGAGCTGTTTTTT. Translating gives CASGSSLGQGATGELFF.

The J gene is TRBJ1-1, the V gene TRBV19; D gene ambiguous. The CDR3 runs 15 residues. Trimming cost V 0 bases and J 4 bases, with 12 bases left between them. Germline CDR1 is LNHDA and CDR2 is SQIVND (reference sequence). The CDR3 region has the DNA TGTGCCAGTAGTATAGAAGGGAGGAGGGTCACTGAAGCTTTCTTT. Protein sequence: CASSIEGRRVTEAFF.

The chain combines TRBV14 with TRBJ2-1; 8 nucleotides match TRBD2. The CDR3 length is 15 residues. After removal of 6 bases from V and 6 bases from J, the junction contained 10 bases not matched to a gene. Germline V CDR1 and CDR2: SGHDN, FVKESK. The CDR3 sequence: CASSPAGAGFNEQFF. As DNA, the CDR3 is TGTGCCAGCAGTCCAGCGGGAGCCGGATTCAATGAGCAGTTCTTC. The variable domain in full, with the rest retrieved from reference TRBV14 and TRBJ2-1, is EAGVTQFPSHSVIEKGQTVTLRCDPISGHDNLYWYRRVMGKEIKFLLHFVKESKQDESGMPNNRFLAERTGGTYSTLKVQPAELEDSGVYFCASSPAGAGFNEQFFGPGTRLTVL.

The sample holds one count of this clone. The chain carries TRBV5-4 and TRBJ2-2; TRBD2 matches at 8 bases. Germline CDR1 reads SGHNT; CDR2 reads YYREEE (reference sequence). CDR3 size: 15 residues. Trimming at V came to 4 bases and at J to 6 bases, leaving 8 bases not matched to a gene. CDR3 protein: CASSPPGLASGELFF. DNA of the CDR3: TGTGCCAGCAGCCCCCCTGGACTAGCTTCCGGGGAGCTGTTTTTT.

The V and J genes are TRBV5-1 and TRBJ2-7, with a weak D call TRBD1 (6 bases). Germline CDR1 reads SGHRS; CDR2 reads YFSETQ. V was cut by 4 bases and J by 3 bases, with 14 bases left in between. This CDR3 has 14 residues. DNA of the CDR3: TGCGCCAGCAGCGCCAGGGGCTGGGGCTACGAGCAGTACTTC. Protein: CASSARGWGYEQYF.

The V gene is TRBV11-2, the J gene TRBJ2-5; 12 bases are shared with TRBD2. Germline V gives CDR1 SGHAT, CDR2 FQNNGV. Unmatched junction bases numbered 4, after V lost 4 bases and J lost 1 base. The CDR3 covers 16 residues. The CDR3: CASSSTSGGIQETQYF. In DNA form, the CDR3 reads TGTGCCAGCAGCTCGACTAGCGGGGGAATCCAAGAGACCCAGTACTTC. Complete variable domain (other parts from reference TRBV11-2 and TRBJ2-5): EAGVAQSPRYKIIEKRQSVAFWCNPISGHATLYWYQQILGQGPKLLIQFQNNGVVDDSQLPKDRFSAERLKGVDSTLKIQPAKLEDSAVYLCASSSTSGGIQETQYFGPGTRLLVL.

The V and J genes are TRBV4-1 and TRBJ2-7; 13 bases are a match to TRBD2. After removal of 4 bases from V and 2 bases from J, the junction contained 2 bases not matched to a gene. The germline gives CDR1 MGHRA, CDR2 YSYEKL. The CDR3 has 15 amino acids. The CDR3 DNA sequence: TGCGCCAGCAGCCGGGGACTAGCGGGGACCTACGAGCAGTACTTC. Translated, it gives CASSRGLAGTYEQYF.

V is TRBV27 and J is TRBJ2-2; D perhaps matches TRBD2 (6 bases). Germline loops: CDR1 MNHEY, CDR2 SMNVEV (reference sequence). The CDR3 has 13 amino acids. Between the trimmed V and J ends, which lost 6 bases and 4 bases, there was a span of 9 bases. CDR3 loop: CASRGGATGELFF. DNA for the CDR3: TGTGCCAGCAGGGGCGGGGCCACCGGGGAGCTGTTTTTT.

The chain couples TRBV5-1 to TRBJ1-4; 9 bases fit TRBD1. The CDR3 extends over 16 amino acids. The junction had 5 bases not matched to a gene; V was cut back by 1 base and J by 4 bases. Germline lookup yields CDR1 SGHRS and CDR2 YFSETQ. CDR3: CASSLTPGQGNEKLFF. The CDR3 DNA reads as TGCGCCAGCAGCTTGACCCCGGGACAGGGTAATGAAAAACTGTTTTTT.

The rearrangement joins TRBV7-9 to TRBJ2-2; 10 bases are a match to TRBD2. Per germline, CDR1 SEHNR and CDR2 FQNEAQ (reference sequence). The CDR3 length is 17 residues. V shed 5 bases, J shed 2 bases, and the junction held 8 bases outside the gene matches. As DNA, the CDR3 is TGTGCCAGCAGCCCCAATCTAGCGGGGGTAAACACCGGGGAGCTGTTTTTT. It yields the protein CASSPNLAGVNTGELFF.

This sequence joins TRBV29-1 and TRBJ2-2, with TRBD1 matching over 9 bases. CDR1 SQVTM and CDR2 ANQGSEA come from the germline V gene. CDR3 length equals 14 residues. The V and J ends lost 3 bases and 6 bases, in that order; junction bases with no gene match: 5. CDR3 protein: CSVDWDRESGELFF. CDR3 nucleotide sequence: TGCAGCGTTGATTGGGACAGGGAATCCGGGGAGCTGTTTTTT.

This clone has just a few counts. This chain uses TRBV6-2 or TRBV6-3 with TRBJ1-2, with 8 bases aligning to TRBD1. Germline V gives CDR1 MNHEY, CDR2 SVGEGT. V shed 2 bases and J 8 bases; nucleotides not matched to a gene: 1. This CDR3 region has 12 residues. CDR3 sequence: CASSYRDRGYTF. CDR3 bases: TGTGCCAGCAGTTACCGGGACAGGGGCTACACCTTC.

The chain is built from TRBV12-3 or TRBV12-4 and TRBJ1-2; D may be TRBD1 (5 bases). Trimming pared 7 bases from V and 8 bases from J, leaving 17 bases between. The CDR3 has 13 amino acids. Written as DNA, the CDR3 is TGTGCCAGCACCCAGCAGGGAGGTGTAGGCTACACCTTC. As protein: CASTQQGGVGYTF.

The chain's CDR3 is CASSLLAGRPDGNEQFF. The DNA for the CDR3 is TGTGCCAGCAGCCTGTTAGCGGGGCGCCCCGACGGGAATGAGCAGTTCTTC. This chain uses TRBV3-1 (or the pseudogene TRBV3-2) with TRBJ2-1; 8 bases line up with TRBD2. There are 17 residues in the CDR3. Germline values: CDR1 LGHDT, CDR2 YNNKEL (reference sequence). V gave up 4 bases and J gave up 7 bases; unmatched junction bases: 15.

The J gene is TRBJ2-5, the V gene TRBV12-3 or TRBV12-4; the D gene is possibly TRBD2 (5 bases). The CDR3 runs 13 residues. With 8 bases removed from V and 3 bases from J, the gap between germline ends came to 13 bases. The CDR3 protein is CASCTGFEETQYF. CDR3 nucleotides: TGTGCCAGCTGTACGGGGTTCGAAGAGACCCAGTACTTC.

The chain uses TRBV4-1 and TRBJ2-6; weak D call: TRBD1 (5 bases). The V end was cut by 6 bases, the J end by 2 bases, with 5 bases between. The CDR3 has 13 residues. CDR1 is MGHRA and CDR2 is YSYEKL in the germline V gene. The CDR3 coding sequence is TGCGCCAGCAGAGGGGCTGGGGCCAACGTCCTGACTTTC. Encoded protein: CASRGAGANVLTF.

The CDR3 DNA sequence: TGTGCCAGCAGACCTGACATACAGGGGAACACTGAAGCTTTCTTT. Translated, it gives CASRPDIQGNTEAFF. The chain recombines TRBV5-6 with TRBJ1-1; D perhaps matches TRBD1 (6 bases). Germline CDR1 reads SGHDT; CDR2 reads YYEEEE. This CDR3 is 15 amino acids long. V lost 5 bases to trimming and J lost 1 base, with 15 bases between them.

This chain links TRBV7-2 with TRBJ1-1; tentative D call: TRBD1 (6 bases). Per the germline V gene, CDR1 is SGHTA and CDR2 is FQGNSA. V was shortened by 2 bases and J by 3 bases, with 10 bases between the two germline ends. The CDR3 is 14 residues long. The CDR3 sequence: CASSLRGGYTEAFF. CDR3 nucleotide sequence: TGTGCCAGCAGCTTAAGAGGGGGATACACTGAAGCTTTCTTT.

The chain combines TRBV27 with TRBJ1-1; unclear D gene. The CDR3 totals 14 residues. Trimming took off 4 bases at V and 4 bases at J, with 13 bases between the two ends. Germline CDR1 and CDR2: MNHEY and SMNVEV (reference sequence). CDR3 protein: CASSWRRFTTEAFF. CDR3 DNA sequence: TGTGCCAGCAGTTGGAGACGGTTTACCACTGAAGCTTTCTTT.

This chain connects TRBV6-6 to TRBJ1-2, with 9 nucleotides matching TRBD1. The CDR3 is 14 residues long. After removal of 4 bases from V and 8 bases from J, the junction contained 8 bases not matched to a gene. Germline-derived CDR1 and CDR2 are MNHNY and SVGAGI (reference sequence). The CDR3 nucleotides read TGTGCCAGCAGTTCTAAGCGGGACAGGGCCGGCTACACCTTC. Its protein is CASSSKRDRAGYTF.

CDR3 sequence (DNA): TGTGCCTGGAGACCCCCGGGGGGCACAGATACGCAGTATTTT. It codes for CAWRPPGGTDTQYF. The chain combines TRBV30 with TRBJ2-3; possibly TRBD2 for D (6 bases). Germline assignment: CDR1 GTSNPN and CDR2 SVGIG (reference sequence). The CDR3 totals 14 residues. The V and J ends lost 3 bases and 1 base respectively, with 11 bases between them.

This clone was picked up one time. V is TRBV9 and J is TRBJ2-3; D call uncertain. Germline V gene lookup returns CDR1 SGDLS and CDR2 YYNGEE. V gave up 0 bases and J gave up 2 bases, with 10 bases separating them. The CDR3 extends over 15 amino acids. The DNA for the CDR3 is TGTGCCAGCAGCGTAGGAAGCGACCTCACAGATACGCAGTATTTT. Translation gives CASSVGSDLTDTQYF. Supplemented by reference TRBV9 and TRBJ2-3, the full variable domain reads DSGVTQTPKHLITATGQRVTLRCSPRSGDLSVYWYQQSLDQGLQFLIQYYNGEERAKGNILERFSAQQFPDLHSELNLSSLELGDSALYFCASSVGSDLTDTQYFGPGTRLTVL.

For the CDR3, the DNA is TGTGCCAGCAGCCAATTCGAGCAGTACTTC. This encodes CASSQFEQYF. The gene calls are TRBV11-2 and TRBJ2-7; D call uncertain. CDR3 length: 10 amino acids. Trimming took 5 bases from V and 6 from J, leaving 5 bases between them. CDR1 is SGHAT and CDR2 is FQNNGV in the germline V gene. Supplemented by reference TRBV11-2 and TRBJ2-7, the full variable domain reads EAGVAQSPRYKIIEKRQSVAFWCNPISGHATLYWYQQILGQGPKLLIQFQNNGVVDDSQLPKDRFSAERLKGVDSTLKIQPAKLEDSAVYLCASSQFEQYFGPGTRLTVT.

The rearrangement links TRBV23-1 to TRBJ2-3; D is unclear. TRBV23-1 is recorded as an ORF, its role being uncertain. This CDR3 spans 13 amino acids. The V gene lost 6 bases and the J gene lost 6 bases, with 13 bases spanning the gap. CDR3 region: CASSRPFSDTQYF. The CDR3 DNA reads TGCGCCAGCAGCCGTCCTTTCTCCGATACGCAGTATTTT.

J is TRBJ2-3 and V is TRBV29-1; tentatively, D is TRBD2 (5 bases). The ends were cut back, 8 bases at V and 1 base at J, with 13 bases in the middle. From germline, CDR1 is SQVTM and CDR2 ANQGSEA. The CDR3 extends over 13 amino acids. Here the CDR3 reads CSSPGVGTDTQYF. CDR3 bases: TGCAGCTCCCCCGGGGTTGGCACAGATACGCAGTATTTT.

This chain uses TRBV19 with TRBJ2-7, with TRBD1 identical over 9 bases. Germline lookup yields CDR1 LNHDA and CDR2 SQIVND (reference sequence). The J segment lost 4 bases and the V segment lost 5 bases, leaving 9 bases of the junction unmatched. The CDR3 totals 15 residues. The CDR3 here is CASSYMGQGGYEQYF. CDR3 nucleotides: TGTGCCAGTAGTTATATGGGACAGGGAGGTTACGAGCAGTACTTC. The variable domain in full, with the rest retrieved from reference TRBV19 and TRBJ2-7, is DGGITQSPKYLFRKEGQNVTLSCEQNLNHDAMYWYRQDPGQGLRLIYYSQIVNDFQKGDIAEGYSVSREKKESFPLTVTSAQKNPTAFYLCASSYMGQGGYEQYFGPGTRLTVT.

The chain links TRBV7-3 to TRBJ2-3, with D unclear. The CDR3 loop spans 13 amino acids. CDR1 SGHTA and CDR2 FQGTGA come from the germline V gene. V was shortened by 1 base and J by 4 bases, with 6 bases between the two germline ends. The CDR3 DNA follows: TGTGCCAGCAGCTTAATGAGGCCAGATACGCAGTATTTT. Residues: CASSLMRPDTQYF.

This chain joins TRBV27 and TRBJ1-4; D uncertain. Germline V CDR1 and CDR2: MNHEY, SMNVEV (reference sequence). CDR3 length equals 11 residues. V was clipped by 5 bases and J by 8 bases, with 6 bases between them. In nucleotides, the CDR3 is TGTGCCAGCAGTAACAGAGAAAAACTGTTTTTT. This sequence encodes CASSNREKLFF.

The J gene is TRBJ2-3, the V gene TRBV11-2, with 8 bases matching TRBD2. Losses at the gene ends were 5 bases for V and 2 bases for J; bases not matched to a gene: 6. This CDR3 is 15 amino acids long. Germline V gene lookup returns CDR1 SGHAT and CDR2 FQNNGV. The CDR3 region has the DNA TGTGCCAGCAGCCCGCGGGGGGCCCTCACAGATACGCAGTATTTT. Protein sequence: CASSPRGALTDTQYF.

This chain links TRBV6-2 or TRBV6-3 with TRBJ2-2; 9 bases match TRBD2. This CDR3 region has 15 residues. V was clipped by 2 bases and J by 6 bases; unmatched bases: 4. The germline V gene encodes CDR1 MNHEY and CDR2 SVGEGT. CDR3 nucleotides: TGTGCCAGCAGTTACGTTGCGGGAGGGCCCGGGGAGCTGTTTTTT. It encodes CASSYVAGGPGELFF.